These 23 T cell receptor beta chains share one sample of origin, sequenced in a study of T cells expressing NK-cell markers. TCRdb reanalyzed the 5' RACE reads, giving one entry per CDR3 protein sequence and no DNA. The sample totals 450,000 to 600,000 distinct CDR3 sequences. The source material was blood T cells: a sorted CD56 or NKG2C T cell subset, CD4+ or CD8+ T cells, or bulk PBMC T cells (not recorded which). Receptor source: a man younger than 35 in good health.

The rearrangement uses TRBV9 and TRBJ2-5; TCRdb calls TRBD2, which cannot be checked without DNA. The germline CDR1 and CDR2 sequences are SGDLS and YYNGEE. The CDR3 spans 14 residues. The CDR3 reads CASTAGVDQETQYF.

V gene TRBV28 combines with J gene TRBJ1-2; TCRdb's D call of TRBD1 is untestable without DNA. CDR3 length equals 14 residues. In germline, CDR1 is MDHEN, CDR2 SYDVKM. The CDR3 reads CASRTIQGADGYTF.

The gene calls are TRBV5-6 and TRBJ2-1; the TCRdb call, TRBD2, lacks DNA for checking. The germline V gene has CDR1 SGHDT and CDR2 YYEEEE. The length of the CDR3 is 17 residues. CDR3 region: CASSYPLTSGRAGEQFF.

CDR3 region: CASSESHRGYNEQFF. The chain employs TRBV25-1 and TRBJ2-1; TCRdb's D call, TRBD1, is unchecked because there is no DNA. Germline V CDR1 and CDR2: MGHDK, SYGVNS. The CDR3 is 15 amino acids.

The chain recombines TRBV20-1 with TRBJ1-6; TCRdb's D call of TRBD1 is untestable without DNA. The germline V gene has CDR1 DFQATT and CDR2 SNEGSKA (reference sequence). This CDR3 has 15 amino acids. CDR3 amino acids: CSARESGWGISPLHF.

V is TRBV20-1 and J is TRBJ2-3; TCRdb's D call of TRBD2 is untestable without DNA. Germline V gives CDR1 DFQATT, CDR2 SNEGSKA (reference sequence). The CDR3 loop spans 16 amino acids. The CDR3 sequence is CSARENSGRAWYTQYF.

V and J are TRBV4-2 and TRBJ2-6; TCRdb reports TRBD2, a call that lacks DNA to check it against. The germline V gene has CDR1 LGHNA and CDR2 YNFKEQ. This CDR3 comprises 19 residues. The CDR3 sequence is CASSLPQLAGLSGANVLTF.

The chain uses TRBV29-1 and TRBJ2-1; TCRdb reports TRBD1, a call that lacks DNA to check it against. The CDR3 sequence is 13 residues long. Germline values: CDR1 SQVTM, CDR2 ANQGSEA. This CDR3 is CSVDWGARNEQFF.

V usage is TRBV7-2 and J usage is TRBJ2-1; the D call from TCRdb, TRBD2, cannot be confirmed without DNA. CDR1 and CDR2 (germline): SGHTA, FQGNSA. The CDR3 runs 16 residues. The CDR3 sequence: CASSLGLARVYNEQFF.

The CDR3: CASSKILAGGLNYEQYF. This chain uses TRBV7-6 with TRBJ2-7; the D gene TCRdb calls, TRBD2, cannot be checked with no DNA. Germline CDR1 SGHVS, CDR2 FNYEAQ. The CDR3 runs 17 residues.

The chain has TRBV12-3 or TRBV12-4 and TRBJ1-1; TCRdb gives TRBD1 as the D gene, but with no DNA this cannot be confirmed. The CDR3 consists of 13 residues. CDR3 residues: CASILDRGVKAFF.

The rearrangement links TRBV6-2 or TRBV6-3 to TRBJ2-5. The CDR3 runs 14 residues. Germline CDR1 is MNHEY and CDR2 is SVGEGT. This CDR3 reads CASSYWPQQETQYF.

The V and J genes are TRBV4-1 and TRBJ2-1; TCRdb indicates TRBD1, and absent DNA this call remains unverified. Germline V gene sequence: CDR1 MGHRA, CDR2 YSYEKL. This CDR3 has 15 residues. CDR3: CASSQAGQGSGEQFF.

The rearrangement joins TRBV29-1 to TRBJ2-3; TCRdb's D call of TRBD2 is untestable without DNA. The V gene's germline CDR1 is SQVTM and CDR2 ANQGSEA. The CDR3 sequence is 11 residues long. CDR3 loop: CSVDGGLAQYF.

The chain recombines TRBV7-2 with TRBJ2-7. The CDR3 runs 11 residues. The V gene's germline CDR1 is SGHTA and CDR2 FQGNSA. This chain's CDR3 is CASSLGRKQYF.

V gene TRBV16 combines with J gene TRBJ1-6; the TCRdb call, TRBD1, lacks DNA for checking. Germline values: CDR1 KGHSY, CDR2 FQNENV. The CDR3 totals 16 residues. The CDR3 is CASSNDLQGGWSPLHF.

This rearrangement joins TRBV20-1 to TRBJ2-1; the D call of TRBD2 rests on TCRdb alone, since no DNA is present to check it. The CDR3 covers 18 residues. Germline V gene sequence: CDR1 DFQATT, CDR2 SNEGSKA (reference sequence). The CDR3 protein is CSARDQGQRSLRYNEQFF.

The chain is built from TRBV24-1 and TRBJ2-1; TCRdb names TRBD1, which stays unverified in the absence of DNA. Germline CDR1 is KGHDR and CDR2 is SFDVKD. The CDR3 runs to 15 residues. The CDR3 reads CATSFEGVPGNEQFF.

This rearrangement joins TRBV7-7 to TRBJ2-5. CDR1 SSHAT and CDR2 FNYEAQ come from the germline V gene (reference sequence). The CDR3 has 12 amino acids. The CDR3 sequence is CASSLVAETQYF. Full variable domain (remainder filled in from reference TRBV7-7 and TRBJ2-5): GAGVSQSPRYKVTKRGQDVTLRCDPISSHATLYWYQQALGQGPEFLTYFNYEAQPDKSGLPSDRFSAERPEGSISTLTIQRTEQRDSAMYRCASSLVAETQYFGPGTRLLVL.

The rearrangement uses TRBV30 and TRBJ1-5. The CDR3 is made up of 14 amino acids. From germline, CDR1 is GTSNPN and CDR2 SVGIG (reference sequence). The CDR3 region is CAWSSDSPKQPQHF.

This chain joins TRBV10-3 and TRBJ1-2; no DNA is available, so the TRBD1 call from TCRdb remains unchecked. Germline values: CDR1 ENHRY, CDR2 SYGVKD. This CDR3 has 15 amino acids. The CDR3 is CAISESKGPNYGYTF.

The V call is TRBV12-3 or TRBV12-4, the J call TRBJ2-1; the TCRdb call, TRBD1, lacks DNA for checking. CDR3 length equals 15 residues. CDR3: CASSSPGQGALGLFF.

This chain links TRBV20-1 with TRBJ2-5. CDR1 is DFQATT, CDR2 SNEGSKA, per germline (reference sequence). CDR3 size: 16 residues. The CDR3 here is CSARPYQAPYQETQYF.